A single sample is the source of the 30 T cell receptor beta chains below, sequenced in a study of CD8 T cells in Susac syndrome. The RNA input was about 0.5 to 1 ug, and it was reverse transcribed with random hexamers. From the immunoSEQ multiplex PCR reads, TCRdb called clonotypes with MiXCR, one entry per CDR3 protein. The repertoire holds more than 95,000 distinct CDR3 sequences, with over 90% as singletons. The specimen was CD8+ T cells from PBMCs. The receptor set was obtained from a human donor with multiple sclerosis.

J is TRBJ1-4 and V is TRBV28; D is undetermined. The CDR3 has 13 residues. CDR1 and CDR2 from the germline V gene are MDHEN and SYDVKM. The germline V and J ends were trimmed by 9 bases and 0 bases, with 8 bases remaining between them. This chain's CDR3 is CASNLATNEKLFF. CDR3 nucleotide sequence: TGTGCCAGTAATTTGGCAACTAATGAAAAACTGTTTTTT. Looking up the rest from reference TRBV28 and TRBJ1-4 gives the full variable domain: DVKVTQSSRYLVKRTGEKVFLECVQDMDHENMFWYRQDPGLGLRLIYFSYDVKMKEKGDIPEGYSVSREKKERFSLILESASTNQTSMYLCASNLATNEKLFFGSGTQLSVL.

This clonotype was found once. In nucleotides, the CDR3 is TGTGCCAGCAGTCCGGGACAGGGTCGAGCTTTCTTT. Encoded protein: CASSPGQGRAFF. J is TRBJ1-1 and V is TRBV2; TRBD1 agrees at 9 bases. With 5 bases clipped from V and 10 bases from J, the junction kept 5 bases outside the gene matches. This CDR3 is 12 amino acids long. CDR1 SNHLY and CDR2 FYNNEI come from the germline V gene.

The chain is built from TRBV12-5 and TRBJ2-3, with no clear D. Per germline, CDR1 LGHNT and CDR2 FRNRAP. The CDR3 is made up of 12 amino acids. The V and J ends lost 3 bases and 5 bases respectively, with 6 bases between them. This chain's CDR3 is CASGFPGDTQYF. The CDR3 DNA reads TGTGCTAGTGGTTTTCCCGGAGATACGCAGTATTTT.

The chain uses TRBV7-3 and TRBJ2-5; no clear D. The V gene's germline CDR1 is SGHTA and CDR2 FQGTGA. This CDR3 contains 15 residues. The V end was cut by 1 base, the J end by 4 bases, with 13 bases between. The CDR3 coding sequence is TGTGCCAGCAGCTTAAACCCCTCTCTGGTAGAGACCCAGTACTTC. Translation: CASSLNPSLVETQYF. Looking up the rest from reference TRBV7-3 and TRBJ2-5 gives the full variable domain: GAGVSQTPSNKVTEKGKYVELRCDPISGHTALYWYRQSLGQGPEFLIYFQGTGAADDSGLPNDRFFAVRPEGSVSTLKIQRTERGDSAVYLCASSLNPSLVETQYFGPGTRLLVL.

This clonotype has only one observation. The rearrangement joins TRBV5-6 to TRBJ2-7; D is possibly TRBD1 (7 bases). The V and J ends lost 4 bases and 2 bases respectively, with 13 bases between them. CDR1 and CDR2 (germline): SGHDT, YYEEEE. The CDR3 consists of 14 residues. The CDR3 protein is CASSPRRGPYEQYV. DNA for the CDR3: TGTGCCAGCAGCCCCCGGAGGGGGCCCTACGAGCAGTACGTC.

This clonotype appeared a single time. The chain combines TRBV15 with TRBJ1-2, with D possibly matching TRBD1 (5 bases). V was trimmed by 0 bases and J by 2 bases, leaving 13 bases between them. Germline-derived CDR1 and CDR2 are LNHNV and YYDKDF (reference sequence). The CDR3 consists of 16 residues. CDR3 nucleotide sequence: TGTGCCACCAGCAGAGATTGGCAGGGAGAAAACTATGGCTACACCTTC. Its translation is CATSRDWQGENYGYTF.

V is TRBV9 and J is TRBJ1-2; maybe TRBD1 (5 bases). V was shortened by 0 bases and J by 7 bases, with 10 bases between the two germline ends. From germline, CDR1 is SGDLS and CDR2 YYNGEE. The CDR3 length is 13 residues. The CDR3 coding sequence is TGTGCCAGCAGCGTAGTACGAGGGGTTGGCTACACCTTC. Protein product: CASSVVRGVGYTF.

V is TRBV24-1 and J is TRBJ2-3; D gene uncertain. V was shortened by 2 bases and J by 2 bases, with 13 bases between the two germline ends. The CDR3 spans 16 residues. Germline loops: CDR1 KGHDR, CDR2 SFDVKD. This CDR3 is CATSDWKITTTDTQYF. The CDR3 DNA reads as TGTGCCACCAGTGATTGGAAGATAACCACCACAGATACGCAGTATTTT.

CDR3 in amino acids: CASRPLMRGYGYTF. In DNA, the CDR3 is TGTGCCAGCAGGCCGTTGATGAGGGGCTATGGCTACACCTTC. The rearrangement uses TRBV28 and TRBJ1-2; tentatively, D is TRBD1 (5 bases). This CDR3 has 14 amino acids. V lost 6 bases to trimming and J lost 4 bases, with 15 bases between them. In germline, CDR1 is MDHEN, CDR2 SYDVKM.

The chain combines TRBV18 with TRBJ2-1; D not certain. V dropped 8 bases and J dropped 9 bases, with 17 bases sitting between them. The V gene's germline CDR1 is KGHSH and CDR2 LQKENI. The CDR3 has 13 amino acids. The CDR3 spells CASTQVALGEQFF. The DNA of the CDR3 is TGTGCCAGCACTCAAGTGGCTTTAGGTGAGCAGTTCTTC. The variable domain in full, completed from reference TRBV18 and TRBJ2-1, reads NAGVMQNPRHLVRRRGQEARLRCSPMKGHSHVYWYRQLPEEGLKFMVYLQKENIIDESGMPKERFSAEFPKEGPSILRIQQVVRGDSAAYFCASTQVALGEQFFGPGTRLTVL.

The rearrangement joins TRBV4-1 to TRBJ2-3; D perhaps matches TRBD2 (6 bases). V was clipped by 3 bases and J by 6 bases, with 28 bases between them. The germline V gene encodes CDR1 MGHRA and CDR2 YSYEKL. The CDR3 has 19 amino acids. As DNA, the CDR3 is TGCGCCAGCAGCCAGCCGCCCCTTGATCTAGCGAGGGCTGTTGATACGCAGTATTTT. Amino acid sequence: CASSQPPLDLARAVDTQYF.

The J gene is TRBJ1-2, the V gene TRBV2, with 8 nucleotides matching TRBD1. The CDR3 contains 14 residues. V trimming: 3 bases; J trimming: 6 bases; junction bases outside the gene matches: 6. The germline gives CDR1 SNHLY, CDR2 FYNNEI. The CDR3 nucleotides are TGTGCCAGCAGTGATGGGGACAGGAGAGATGGCTACACCTTC. Translated, it gives CASSDGDRRDGYTF.

The rearrangement uses TRBV5-4 and TRBJ1-1; tentatively, D is TRBD1 (6 bases). Germline CDR1 is SGHNT and CDR2 is YYREEE (reference sequence). Trimming left V 0 bases short and J 10 bases short, with 13 bases between. This CDR3 region has 13 residues. CDR3 coding DNA: TGTGCCAGCAGCTTGGGGGGGGCGCTGGGAGCTTTCTTT. It translates to CASSLGGALGAFF.

The V and J genes are TRBV29-1 and TRBJ2-7; no clear D gene. CDR3 size: 13 residues. Per the germline V gene, CDR1 is SQVTM and CDR2 is ANQGSEA. V lost 4 bases and J 5 bases, leaving 15 bases between the germline ends. The CDR3 region is CSVGQNLLHEQYF. Written as DNA, the CDR3 is TGCAGCGTTGGGCAGAATCTCCTCCACGAGCAGTACTTC.

Only a few counts were recorded for this clonotype. Written as DNA, the CDR3 is TGTGCCAGCAGCGGGGCCTACGAGCAGTACGTC. Amino acid sequence: CASSGAYEQYV. V and J are TRBV6-1 and TRBJ2-7, with D tentatively TRBD2 (5 bases). This CDR3 is 11 amino acids long. Trimming pared 6 bases from V and 2 bases from J, leaving 5 bases between. CDR1 is MNHNS and CDR2 is SASEGT in the germline V gene.

V gene TRBV9 combines with J gene TRBJ1-5, with D possibly being TRBD1 (5 bases). V dropped 0 bases and J dropped 3 bases, with 10 bases sitting between them. Looked up from germline, CDR1 is SGDLS and CDR2 is YYNGEE. CDR3 length: 15 amino acids. CDR3 nucleotides: TGTGCCAGCAGCGTAGGAAGGGGCCCCAATCAGCCCCAGCATTTT. This translates into CASSVGRGPNQPQHF.

The chain carries TRBV3-1 and TRBJ1-6; D may be TRBD1 (5 bases). Trimming pared 7 bases from V and 0 bases from J, leaving 13 bases between. The germline V gene encodes CDR1 LGHDT and CDR2 YNNKEL (reference sequence). The CDR3 extends over 16 amino acids. This chain's CDR3 is CASKRGGSSYNSPLHF. The CDR3, as DNA: TGTGCCAGCAAACGGGGGGGAAGCTCCTATAATTCACCCCTCCACTTT. The full variable domain, rest sourced from reference TRBV3-1 and TRBJ1-6, is DTAVSQTPKYLVTQMGNDKSIKCEQNLGHDTMYWYKQDSKKFLKIMFSYNNKELIINETVPNRFSPKSPDKAHLNLHINSLELGDSAVYFCASKRGGSSYNSPLHFGNGTRLTVT.

The CDR3 loop reads CASSQELIQRTYNEQFF. In nucleotides, the CDR3 is TGCGCCAGCAGCCAAGAATTAATACAGCGGACCTACAATGAGCAGTTCTTC. The gene calls are TRBV4-1 and TRBJ2-1; D may be TRBD2 (5 bases). Germline CDR1 is MGHRA and CDR2 is YSYEKL. The V end was cut by 0 bases, the J end by 2 bases, with 14 bases between. The CDR3 totals 17 residues.

This chain uses TRBV29-1 with TRBJ2-4; D might be TRBD1 or TRBD2, each matching 5 bases. The germline V and J ends were trimmed by 1 base and 6 bases, with 10 bases remaining between them. CDR1 is SQVTM and CDR2 is ANQGSEA in the germline V gene. This CDR3 is 13 amino acids long. CDR3 nucleotides: TGCAGCGTTGAAGTGGGACGGGGAAACATTCAGTACTTC. It translates to CSVEVGRGNIQYF.

V is TRBV25-1 and J is TRBJ2-2; a possible D gene is TRBD2 (5 bases). The CDR3 has 12 amino acids. Per the germline V gene, CDR1 is MGHDK and CDR2 is SYGVNS. V gave up 3 bases and J gave up 10 bases, with 9 bases separating them. CDR3 DNA sequence: TGTGCCAGCAGTGAGGGGAGCGTGGAGCTGTTTTTT. It encodes CASSEGSVELFF. The variable domain in full, with the rest retrieved from reference TRBV25-1 and TRBJ2-2, is EADIYQTPRYLVIGTGKKITLECSQTMGHDKMYWYQQDPGMELHLIHYSYGVNSTEKGDLSSESTVSRIRTEHFPLTLESARPSHTSQYLCASSEGSVELFFGEGSRLTVL.

This chain connects TRBV4-1 to TRBJ2-7; TRBD1 agrees at 9 bases. V lost 1 base and J lost 5; bases outside the gene matches: 3. In germline, CDR1 is MGHRA, CDR2 YSYEKL. This CDR3 comprises 14 residues. In nucleotides, the CDR3 is TGCGCCAGCAGCCAAGGAGACAGGGGGAACGAGCAGTACTTC. It translates to CASSQGDRGNEQYF.

This clonotype came up a few times. V usage is TRBV19 and J usage is TRBJ1-1; unclear D gene. CDR3 size: 13 residues. Germline CDR1 and CDR2: LNHDA and SQIVND (reference sequence). Trimming cost V 8 bases and J 3 bases, with 13 bases left between them. The CDR3 spells CASSGKPDTEAFF. The DNA of the CDR3 is TGTGCCAGTTCGGGTAAGCCCGACACTGAAGCTTTCTTT.

This chain links TRBV7-9 with TRBJ1-3, with D possibly matching TRBD1 (5 bases). Germline V gene data show CDR1 as SEHNR and CDR2 as FQNEAQ (reference sequence). The V gene lost 5 bases and the J gene lost 4 bases, with 18 bases spanning the gap. CDR3 length: 16 residues. CDR3 amino acids: CASSNLRGESGNTIYF. CDR3 DNA: TGTGCCAGCAGCAACCTCCGAGGGGAAAGCGGAAACACCATATATTTT.

This chain links TRBV4-1 with TRBJ2-3; weak D call: TRBD2 (6 bases). CDR1 and CDR2 from the germline V gene are MGHRA and YSYEKL. The CDR3 is 14 amino acids. V lost 2 bases and J lost 1, with 7 bases in between. CDR3 amino acids: CASSQRLGTDTQYF. Here the CDR3 DNA reads TGCGCCAGCAGCCAACGACTAGGCACAGATACGCAGTATTTT.

The chain couples TRBV6-5 to TRBJ2-2, with 9 bases matching TRBD2. The CDR3 runs 17 residues. V lost 0 bases, J lost 6 bases, and 8 bases stayed unmatched. Germline CDR1 MNHEY, CDR2 SVGAGI. CDR3 in DNA: TGTGCCAGCAGTTACTCGTGGTTTAGCGGGGGCTCCGGGGAGCTGTTTTTT. It translates to CASSYSWFSGGSGELFF.

This sequence joins TRBV7-9 and TRBJ1-5, with D possibly TRBD1 on 5 matching bases. The ends were cut back, 5 bases at V and 3 bases at J, with 11 bases in the middle. The CDR3 has 14 residues. Germline V gene data show CDR1 as SEHNR and CDR2 as FQNEAQ (reference sequence). In nucleotides, the CDR3 is TGTGCCAGCAGCCTCCCGGGGACCAATCAGCCCCAGCATTTT. It specifies CASSLPGTNQPQHF.

The chain recombines TRBV29-1 with TRBJ2-5; D is undetermined. V was clipped by 7 bases and J by 3 bases, with 12 bases between them. CDR3 length equals 12 residues. Per germline, CDR1 SQVTM and CDR2 ANQGSEA. The CDR3: CSAGEAEETQYF. CDR3 DNA: TGCAGCGCCGGAGAGGCGGAAGAGACCCAGTACTTC.

This chain joins TRBV15 and TRBJ2-1; 10 bases match TRBD2. Looked up from germline, CDR1 is LNHNV and CDR2 is YYDKDF (reference sequence). After removal of 3 bases from V and 5 bases from J, the junction contained 7 bases not matched to a gene. The CDR3 totals 16 residues. CDR3 coding DNA: TGTGCCACCAGCAGGGCCCTAGCGGGAGTGGACAATGAGCAGTTCTTC. Residues: CATSRALAGVDNEQFF.

The V call is TRBV7-9, the J call TRBJ1-1; D not resolved. Germline V gene lookup returns CDR1 SEHNR and CDR2 FQNEAQ (reference sequence). Trimming pared 2 bases from V and 7 bases from J, leaving 8 bases between. The CDR3 contains 12 residues. CDR3 protein: CASSLSRYEAFF. CDR3 DNA sequence: TGTGCCAGCAGCTTAAGCAGATATGAAGCTTTCTTT.

The CDR3 reads CSVEDPATESYEQYF. CDR3 bases: TGCAGCGTTGAAGATCCTGCGACGGAGTCCTACGAGCAGTACTTC. This chain joins TRBV29-1 and TRBJ2-7; D is ambiguous. V lost 0 bases and J 1 base, leaving 13 bases between the germline ends. The CDR3 is 15 residues long. Per germline, CDR1 SQVTM and CDR2 ANQGSEA.